One sample yielded the 28 T cell receptor beta chains listed below, sequenced in a study of T cell changes during pregnancy in multiple sclerosis. TCRdb's table, derived via immunoSEQ multiplex PCR, lists solely in-frame clones and lacks some. The sample carries tens of thousands of clones, 80% to 85% recorded once. This specimen consisted of CD4+ T cells from peripheral blood mononuclear cells, obtained before pregnancy. Receptor source: a female donor with multiple sclerosis, enrolled in a pregnancy study.

In DNA form, the CDR3 reads TGTGCCAGTAGCCCCGGGACAGGGGGTTCCTACGAGCAGTACTTC. It codes for CASSPGTGGSYEQYF. The gene calls are TRBV19 and TRBJ2-7; 11 nucleotides match TRBD1. V trimming: 6 bases; J trimming: 1 base; junction bases outside the gene matches: 5. CDR3 length equals 15 residues. Germline V gene lookup returns CDR1 LNHDA and CDR2 SQIVND (reference sequence).

The chain is built from TRBV7-2 and TRBJ2-7; D is perhaps TRBD2 (6 bases). This CDR3 contains 17 residues. With 2 bases removed from V and 1 base from J, the gap between germline ends came to 18 bases. Germline CDR1 and CDR2: SGHTA and FQGNSA. CDR3 DNA sequence: TGTGCCAGCAGCTTAAGAACGGACGCTAGCGAATCCTACGAGCAGTACTTC. This translates into CASSLRTDASESYEQYF.

There are many counts of this clone. The gene calls are TRBV19 and TRBJ1-5; a weak D match, TRBD1 (5 bases). Germline V gene data show CDR1 as LNHDA and CDR2 as SQIVND (reference sequence). V dropped 3 bases and J dropped 4 bases, with 10 bases sitting between them. The CDR3 consists of 14 residues. CDR3 nucleotide sequence: TGTGCCAGTAGTATCAGGGTGGGAAATCAGCCCCAGCATTTT. Its translation: CASSIRVGNQPQHF.

This chain links TRBV5-1 with TRBJ2-1, with TRBD2 matching 13 bases. Germline V gene data show CDR1 as SGHRS and CDR2 as YFSETQ. The CDR3 is 14 residues long. The V segment lost 2 bases and the J segment 8 bases; nucleotides outside the gene matches: 1. CDR3 sequence reads: CASSFGLAGDEQFF. CDR3 coding DNA: TGCGCCAGCAGCTTTGGACTAGCGGGAGATGAGCAGTTCTTC.

This clone was observed a few times. One end of the junction varies from germline; a read error may be responsible. CDR3 loop: CSVKEGLAGGSSEQYF. The CDR3 DNA follows: TGCAGCGTAAAAGAAGGATTAGCGGGGGGATCCTCCGAGCAGTACTTC. The rearrangement joins TRBV29-1 to TRBJ2-7, with 10 bases aligning to TRBD2. Germline V gene sequence: CDR1 SQVTM, CDR2 ANQGSEA. There are 16 residues in the CDR3.

The chain has TRBV9 and TRBJ1-2, with TRBD1 matching over 9 bases. The CDR3 sequence is 15 residues long. Germline CDR1 is SGDLS and CDR2 is YYNGEE. Trimming at V came to 4 bases and at J to 8 bases, leaving 12 bases not matched to a gene. CDR3 region: CASSPGQGSSAGYTF. The DNA for the CDR3 is TGTGCCAGCAGCCCCGGACAGGGGAGCAGTGCAGGCTACACCTTC.

Comment on this clone: One end of the junction is discordant with germline, which a read error may explain. Other DNA sequences from this sample encode an identical CDR3 as well. The V call is TRBV5-1, the J call TRBJ2-3; D tentatively fits TRBD1 or TRBD2 (6 bases each). The CDR3 consists of 15 residues. Germline lookup yields CDR1 SGHRS and CDR2 YFSETQ. The CDR3 loop reads CASSLGGGRTDTQYF. CDR3 nucleotides: TGTGCCAGCAGCTTGGGGGGCGGCCGCACAGATACGCAGTATTTT.

The chain joins TRBV18 to TRBJ1-1; a possible D gene is TRBD1 (5 bases). Trimming left V 3 bases short and J 0 bases short, with 8 bases between. The CDR3 length is 14 residues. CDR1 is KGHSH, CDR2 LQKENI, per germline. The CDR3, as DNA: TGTGCCAGCTCACCGTCACAGGTGAACACTGAAGCTTTCTTT. Its protein product is CASSPSQVNTEAFF.

The rearrangement links TRBV6-1 to TRBJ2-7; 11 bases are a match to TRBD2. V dropped 4 bases and J dropped 7; count of bases not matched to a gene: 3. This CDR3 is built from 13 residues. CDR1 is MNHNS, CDR2 SASEGT, per germline. The CDR3 is CASSGRTSGEQYF. In nucleotides, the CDR3 is TGTGCCAGCAGTGGGAGGACTAGCGGGGAGCAGTACTTC.

The genes are TRBV30 and TRBJ2-3, with a possible D match to TRBD2 (6 bases). Per the germline V gene, CDR1 is GTSNPN and CDR2 is SVGIG (reference sequence). V lost 1 base to trimming and J lost 9 bases, with 14 bases between them. The CDR3 is made up of 13 amino acids. The CDR3 region has the DNA TGTGCCTGGAGTGCTGGGACTGGGGGGACGCAGTATTTT. Protein sequence: CAWSAGTGGTQYF.

CDR3 loop: CASSSSTGSYEQYF. The CDR3 region has the DNA TGTGCCAGCAGTTCATCAACAGGGAGCTACGAGCAGTACTTC. The chain uses TRBV6-6 and TRBJ2-7; a weak D match, TRBD1 (6 bases). The CDR3 spans 14 residues. V lost 4 bases and J 3 bases, leaving 13 bases between the germline ends. Looked up from germline, CDR1 is MNHNY and CDR2 is SVGAGI (reference sequence).

This chain connects TRBV5-1 to TRBJ2-2; the match to TRBD2 covers 8 bases. CDR1 is SGHRS and CDR2 is YFSETQ in the germline V gene. With V trimmed by 0 bases and J by 1 base, 8 bases remained unmatched. The CDR3 consists of 18 residues. The CDR3 sequence is CASSLASFTSGNTGELFF. CDR3 bases: TGCGCCAGCAGCTTGGCCTCGTTCACTAGCGGGAACACCGGGGAGCTGTTTTTT.

The CDR3 DNA is TGTGCCAGCAGCTGGGGACAGCCCAATGAAAAACTGTTTTTT. Its protein product is CASSWGQPNEKLFF. The rearrangement joins TRBV11-2 to TRBJ1-4, with 7 bases identical to TRBD1. Trimming cost V 4 bases and J 5 bases; bases outside gene matches: 4. Germline V gene sequence: CDR1 SGHAT, CDR2 FQNNGV. The CDR3 covers 14 residues.

The chain is built from TRBV6-5 and TRBJ2-2; D is unclear. Germline lookup yields CDR1 MNHEY and CDR2 SVGAGI. Trimming removed 5 bases from V and 4 bases from J, with 11 bases in between. This CDR3 has 14 residues. CDR3 DNA: TGTGCCAGCAGTATAGACATTGGCACCGGGGAGCTGTTTTTT. Translation gives CASSIDIGTGELFF.

This chain links TRBV18 with TRBJ1-1, with 9 positions matching TRBD1. With 8 bases clipped from V and 5 bases from J, the junction kept 15 bases outside the gene matches. Germline-derived CDR1 and CDR2 are KGHSH and LQKENI. This CDR3 comprises 16 residues. CDR3 in DNA: TGTGCCAGCACGTGGACAGGGGAGAGGGGAGGGACTGAAGCTTTCTTT. It codes for CASTWTGERGGTEAFF.

The chain combines TRBV6-6 with TRBJ1-5; TRBD1 matches 9 bases. Per the germline V gene, CDR1 is MNHNY and CDR2 is SVGAGI (reference sequence). This CDR3 has 15 amino acids. Germline trimming cut 5 bases from V and 4 bases from J; bases unmatched to any gene: 6. CDR3 amino acids: CASSQQGALNQPQHF. CDR3 bases: TGTGCCAGCAGTCAACAGGGGGCCTTGAATCAGCCCCAGCATTTT.

CDR3 DNA: TGTGCCATCAAAACAGGGGTCACCTATAATTCACCCCTCCACTTT. Translation: CAIKTGVTYNSPLHF. J is TRBJ1-6 and V is TRBV10-3, with 7 bases lining up with TRBD1. There are 15 residues in the CDR3. Trimming cost V 7 bases and J 2 bases; bases outside gene matches: 5. The V gene's germline CDR1 is ENHRY and CDR2 SYGVKD.

This clone appeared a few times. This chain connects TRBV30 to TRBJ2-5; TRBD2 might be the D (7 bases). CDR1 is GTSNPN and CDR2 is SVGIG in the germline V gene (reference sequence). CDR3 length: 15 amino acids. V dropped 0 bases and J dropped 5 bases, with 16 bases sitting between them. The CDR3 reads CAWSVVGRGRETQYF. CDR3 DNA: TGTGCCTGGAGTGTAGTTGGGCGGGGGCGCGAGACCCAGTACTTC.

This chain uses TRBV10-2 with TRBJ1-1; maybe TRBD1 (5 bases). Trimming took off 0 bases at V and 1 base at J, with 15 bases between the two ends. Germline CDR1 and CDR2: WSHSY and SAAADI. CDR3 length: 17 residues. CDR3 protein: CASSESGGRRGNTEAFF. The CDR3 nucleotides are TGCGCCAGCAGTGAGTCGGGGGGACGGCGGGGGAACACTGAAGCTTTCTTT.

This chain links TRBV9 with TRBJ2-1; 9 bases are shared with TRBD2. The CDR3 length is 15 residues. The V and J ends lost 0 bases and 9 bases, in that order; junction bases with no gene match: 7. CDR1 and CDR2 (germline): SGDLS, YYNGEE. CDR3 bases: TGTGCCAGCAGCGTAGGTGGACTAGCGTTTCCTGAGCAGTTCTTC. This sequence encodes CASSVGGLAFPEQFF.

In this sample, this clone turned up a few times. The chain couples TRBV4-2 to TRBJ2-1; 15 nucleotides align to TRBD2. Trimming at V came to 0 bases and at J to 7 bases, leaving 1 base not matched to a gene. The CDR3 runs 16 residues. Germline-derived CDR1 and CDR2 are LGHNA and YNFKEQ. In nucleotides, the CDR3 is TGTGCCAGCAGCCAAGATGGACTAGCGGGGGGGAATGAGCAGTTCTTC. Translating gives CASSQDGLAGGNEQFF.

The V call is TRBV5-6, the J call TRBJ1-1; perhaps TRBD1 as D (6 bases). CDR3 length: 15 amino acids. Trimming stripped 4 bases from V and 4 bases from J, with 17 bases between. CDR1 is SGHDT, CDR2 YYEEEE, per germline. The chain's CDR3 is CASSAWGGWGTEAFF. CDR3 DNA sequence: TGTGCCAGCAGCGCATGGGGGGGCTGGGGCACTGAAGCTTTCTTT.

This rearrangement joins TRBV30 to TRBJ2-2; TRBD2 might be the D (5 bases). Per the germline V gene, CDR1 is GTSNPN and CDR2 is SVGIG (reference sequence). Trimming took 0 bases from V and 2 from J, leaving 10 bases between them. The CDR3 extends over 15 amino acids. The CDR3 bases are TGTGCCTGGAGTGTACGTCTAGCTAACACCGGGGAGCTGTTTTTT. Translated, it gives CAWSVRLANTGELFF.

The chain links TRBV7-8 to TRBJ2-7; 8 nucleotides align to TRBD2. Germline values: CDR1 SGHVS, CDR2 FQNEAQ. Trimming removed 6 bases from V and 8 bases from J; junction bases left unmatched: 6. The CDR3 length is 12 residues. For the CDR3, the DNA is TGTGCCAGCAGGGACCGGGGGGGGAAGCAGTACTTC. Its protein product is CASRDRGGKQYF.

This clone was found a few times. The V and J genes are TRBV4-1 and TRBJ2-5; 15 bases are a match to TRBD2. V was clipped by 4 bases and J by 2 bases; unmatched bases: 5. Germline V lookup: CDR1 MGHRA, CDR2 YSYEKL. The CDR3 has 17 amino acids. CDR3 bases: TGCGCCAGCAGCCCAGGACTAGCGGGGGGGGTACAAGAGACCCAGTACTTC. Its translation: CASSPGLAGGVQETQYF.

In nucleotides, the CDR3 is TGTGCCAGCAGCTTAGATCGGGGGACTGGAGAGACCCAGTACTTC. It encodes CASSLDRGTGETQYF. The rearrangement uses TRBV7-2 and TRBJ2-5, with D perhaps TRBD2 (6 bases). This CDR3 is 15 amino acids long. The germline V gene encodes CDR1 SGHTA and CDR2 FQGNSA. V lost 1 base and J lost 4, with 13 bases in between.

The chain has TRBV19 and TRBJ1-5; TRBD1 matches at 9 bases. Per the germline V gene, CDR1 is LNHDA and CDR2 is SQIVND (reference sequence). J was trimmed by 6 bases and V by 7 bases; bases with no gene match: 10. The CDR3 consists of 15 residues. This CDR3 is CASNPRTGAGQPQHF. The DNA for the CDR3 is TGTGCCAGTAACCCCCGGACAGGGGCTGGTCAGCCCCAGCATTTT.

CDR3 sequence reads: CASSQPRYGYTF. The DNA of the CDR3 is TGTGCCAGCTCACAACCTCGCTATGGCTACACCTTC. This chain joins TRBV18 and TRBJ1-2; D uncertain. This CDR3 region has 12 residues. Germline V gives CDR1 KGHSH, CDR2 LQKENI. Deletions cut 4 bases from V and 4 bases from J, with 7 bases between. The full variable domain, in which reference TRBV18 and TRBJ1-2 provide the parts outside the CDR3, is NAGVMQNPRHLVRRRGQEARLRCSPMKGHSHVYWYRQLPEEGLKFMVYLQKENIIDESGMPKERFSAEFPKEGPSILRIQQVVRGDSAAYFCASSQPRYGYTFGSGTRLTVV.